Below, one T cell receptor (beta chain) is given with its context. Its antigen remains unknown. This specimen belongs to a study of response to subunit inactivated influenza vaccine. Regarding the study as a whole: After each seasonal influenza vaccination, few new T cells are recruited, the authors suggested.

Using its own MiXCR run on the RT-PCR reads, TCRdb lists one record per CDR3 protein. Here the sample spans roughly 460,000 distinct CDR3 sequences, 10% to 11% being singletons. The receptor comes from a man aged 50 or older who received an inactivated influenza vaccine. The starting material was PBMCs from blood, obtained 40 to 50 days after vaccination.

The CDR3 DNA is TGCAGTGCTAGAGATTTGGGAGGGACGAGCTCCTATAATTCACCCCTCCACTTT. Translation gives CSARDLGGTSSYNSPLHF. The chain has TRBV20-1 and TRBJ1-6, with D tentatively TRBD1 (5 bases). Trimming took 0 bases from V and 0 from J, leaving 15 bases between them. The CDR3 length is 18 residues. CDR1 and CDR2 (germline): DFQATT, SNEGSKA (reference sequence).